This T cell receptor beta chain stems from a study of blood T cell repertoires in COVID-19. Across the whole study: The United States, Italy and Spain were the sources of the acute and convalescent COVID-19 samples. T cells, B-cell-depleted T cells, or PBMCs provided the cDNA or gDNA that served as material.

V shed 3 bases and J shed 3 bases, with 15 bases lying between them. This CDR3 has 15 amino acids. Per the germline V gene, CDR1 is MDHEN and CDR2 is SYDVKM. Original analysis: Amplification of reference gene primers was used by the study to estimate nucleated cell counts. The data were produced by immunoSEQ multiplex PCR, yet TCRdb's version contains in-frame clones alone and is incomplete. V, J and clone size reflect that table, while D and trimming were determined from the DNA. The sample lists about 180,000 clones, approximately 80% occurring once. This clone was counted once. The chain links TRBV28 to TRBJ2-7; possibly TRBD2 for D (5 bases). Sequenced material: peripheral blood. This TCR derives from a human donor in a cohort sampled during active COVID-19. CDR3 DNA: TGTGCCAGCAGTTTCCGGACTCCTAGGAACTACGAGCAGTACTTC. Translation gives CASSFRTPRNYEQYF.